These 11 T cell receptor beta chains originate from one sample sequenced in a study of T cells after yellow fever vaccination. One entry per CDR3 protein, called by TCRdb with MiXCR from the 5' RACE reads. The sample comprises some 320,000 distinct CDR3 sequences, 7.5% to 9.5% of which are singletons, and around 3.5% rests with the top ten. The source was CD4+ T cells sorted from PBMCs, collected 5 days after the yellow fever booster vaccination. These receptors all stem from a man between 18 and 35 years old who received the YFV17D yellow fever vaccine.

J is TRBJ2-3 and V is TRBV14; 11 bases match TRBD2. With V trimmed by 5 bases and J by 7 bases, 14 bases remained unmatched. Per the germline V gene, CDR1 is SGHDN and CDR2 is FVKESK. This CDR3 region has 17 residues. The CDR3 sequence: CASSTFSSGGLLHTQYF. Written as DNA, the CDR3 is TGTGCCAGCAGCACCTTCTCTAGCGGGGGGCTTCTACATACGCAGTATTTT.

The CDR3 coding sequence is TGCGCCAGCAGCTCCCAGGGAAACGGTAATTCACCCCTCCACTTT. This gives the protein CASSSQGNGNSPLHF. The J gene is TRBJ1-6, the V gene TRBV5-1; a weak D match, TRBD1 (5 bases). The CDR3 is 15 amino acids. Germline V gene data show CDR1 as SGHRS and CDR2 as YFSETQ. The V end lost 3 bases, the J end lost 6 bases, and 13 bases lay between the germline ends. Full variable domain (missing parts from reference TRBV5-1 and TRBJ1-6): KAGVTQTPRYLIKTRGQQVTLSCSPISGHRSVSWYQQTPGQGLQFLFEYFSETQRNKGNFPGRFSGRQFSNSRSEMNVSTLELGDSALYLCASSSQGNGNSPLHFGNGTRLTVT.

The chain has TRBV9 and TRBJ2-5; unclear D gene. The CDR3 covers 15 residues. The V end was cut by 0 bases, the J end by 2 bases, with 11 bases between. The V gene's germline CDR1 is SGDLS and CDR2 YYNGEE. The CDR3 coding sequence is TGTGCCAGCAGCGTAGCTCCGGGCCCTCAAGAGACCCAGTACTTC. The encoded protein is CASSVAPGPQETQYF.

Only a few counts were recorded for this clonotype. V usage is TRBV6-2 or TRBV6-3 and J usage is TRBJ1-1, with D uncertain. This CDR3 has 10 residues. V was trimmed by 8 bases and J by 1 base, leaving 2 bases between them. Germline V gene lookup returns CDR1 MNHEY and CDR2 SVGEGT. CDR3 residues: CASGNTEAFF. CDR3 coding DNA: TGTGCCAGCGGGAACACTGAAGCTTTCTTT.

This clonotype was seen a few times. The chain joins TRBV6-5 to TRBJ1-6; D not certain. Germline V gene lookup returns CDR1 MNHEY and CDR2 SVGAGI. Trimming removed 6 bases from V and 3 bases from J, with 6 bases in between. The CDR3 has 13 residues. CDR3 residues: CASRTNYNSPLHF. The CDR3, as DNA: TGTGCCAGCAGAACTAACTATAATTCACCCCTCCACTTT.

In this sample, this clonotype turned up many times. The CDR3 DNA sequence: TGTGCCAGCAGCCTGAGAATAGGGGGCGGGGTCGACGTCCTGACTTTC. The encoded protein is CASSLRIGGGVDVLTF. The chain carries TRBV5-6 and TRBJ2-6, with a possible D match to TRBD1 (7 bases). CDR3 length equals 16 residues. Germline V CDR1 and CDR2: SGHDT, YYEEEE. Trimming took off 4 bases at V and 11 bases at J, with 22 bases between the two ends.

There are many counts of this clonotype. The chain links TRBV4-2 to TRBJ2-1, with 9 positions matching TRBD2. Germline V gives CDR1 LGHNA, CDR2 YNFKEQ. With 5 bases clipped from V and 2 bases from J, the junction kept 7 bases outside the gene matches. The CDR3 length is 16 residues. The CDR3 reads CASSSRASGAYNEQFF. The CDR3 DNA sequence: TGTGCCAGCAGCTCACGTGCTAGCGGGGCCTACAATGAGCAGTTCTTC.

This clonotype turned up a few times. This chain links TRBV12-3 or TRBV12-4 with TRBJ2-1, with 9 bases matching TRBD2. CDR3 length equals 20 residues. V lost 1 base, J lost 0 bases, and 13 bases stayed unmatched. The CDR3 reads CASSLEVASGGPSSYNEQFF. In DNA, the CDR3 is TGTGCCAGCAGTTTAGAGGTAGCCAGCGGGGGGCCGAGCTCCTACAATGAGCAGTTCTTC.

This sequence joins TRBV7-2 and TRBJ1-6, with D uncertain. V was cut by 3 bases and J by 14 bases, with 17 bases left in between. Germline V gene sequence: CDR1 SGHTA, CDR2 FQGNSA. The CDR3 is 14 residues long. The CDR3 coding sequence is TGTGCCAGCAGCTTGCACAGTGGATTAAGGGCCCTCCACTTT. Its translation: CASSLHSGLRALHF.

This clonotype was seen at least ten times. The gene calls are TRBV7-2 and TRBJ2-5; D possibly uses TRBD1 or TRBD2 (5 bases each). The ends were cut back, 7 bases at V and 2 bases at J, with 11 bases in the middle. From germline, CDR1 is SGHTA and CDR2 FQGNSA. The CDR3 totals 13 residues. CDR3: CASTRDPQETQYF. CDR3 bases: TGTGCCAGCACCCGGGACCCTCAAGAGACCCAGTACTTC.

The chain is built from TRBV4-2 and TRBJ1-6; tentative D call: TRBD1 (5 bases). The V gene's germline CDR1 is LGHNA and CDR2 YNFKEQ. Trimming took 0 bases from V and 7 from J, leaving 13 bases between them. The CDR3 has 16 residues. The CDR3 region has the DNA TGTGCCAGCAGCCAAGATGCTGGTAGGGGCAATTCACCCCTCCACTTT. It is translated as CASSQDAGRGNSPLHF.